The rows below give T cell receptor beta chains drawn from one sample of a study of shared clonotypes between healthy human individuals. The protocol was immunoSEQ multiplex PCR, while the TCRdb copy is restricted to in-frame clones and leaves out a portion. The sample includes about 980,000 clones, roughly 72% of them seen just once. Material for sequencing was memory CD4+ T cells sorted from blood. The source is a man younger than 35 in good health. Both conserved end residues are part of each CDR3. A D gene is named only where the DNA matches it firmly. Some rows have no size entry. The others give once, few or many, or a class for an expanded clone.

V gene	D gene	clone size	J gene	CDR3 DNA	CDR3 protein
TRBV5-1	NA	NA	TRBJ1-1	TGCGCCAGCAGCTTGTCAGGGGAAGGCACTGAAGCTTTCTTT	CASSLSGEGTEAFF
TRBV7-2	TRBD2	NA	TRBJ2-7	TGTGCCAGCAGCCCCCCAGGGCTAGCGGGAGGACGAGAGCAGTACTTC	CASSPPGLAGGREQYF
TRBV7-2	TRBD2	NA	TRBJ2-5	TGTGCCAGCAGCTTAAGGCTAGCGGGGGGGTTCCAAGAGACCCAGTACTTC	CASSLRLAGGFQETQYF
TRBV18	NA	few	TRBJ1-1	TGTGCCAGCTCCCCGGCCCAGGGGAGAACTGAAGCTTTCTTT	CASSPAQGRTEAFF
TRBV6-6	NA	NA	TRBJ1-3	TGTGCCAGCAGTTCCGACAGCCTGGAAAACACCATATATTTT	CASSSDSLENTIYF
TRBV10-3	NA	NA	TRBJ2-5	TGTGCCATCAGTGCGTCTAGAGGAGAGACCCAGTACTTC	CAISASRGETQYF
TRBV23-1	TRBD1	NA	TRBJ2-7	TGCGCCAGCACCCCGTCCGGGACAGCCTACGAGCAGTACTTC	CASTPSGTAYEQYF
TRBV14	NA	NA	TRBJ1-2	TGTGCCAGCAGCCAAGCAGGGAATGGCTACACCTTC	CASSQAGNGYTF
TRBV28	NA	NA	TRBJ2-1	TGTGCCGCCGGGATCTACAATGAGCAGTTCTTC	CAAGIYNEQFF
TRBV6-1	TRBD1	NA	TRBJ1-5	TGTGCCAGCAGTGCACAGGGGGCTCAGCCCCAGCATTTT	CASSAQGAQPQHF
TRBV5-1	TRBD1	NA	TRBJ1-6	TGCGCCAGCAGCGCGGGACAGGCGGTTAATTCACCCCTCCACTTT	CASSAGQAVNSPLHF
TRBV19	TRBD1	once	TRBJ1-1	TGTGCCAGTAGTACCTCAACAGGGGGCCCGGCCACTGAAGCTTTCTTT	CASSTSTGGPATEAFF
TRBV27	NA	NA	TRBJ1-3	TGTGCCAGCTCAGGGTTGAGCTCTGGAAACACCATATATTTT	CASSGLSSGNTIYF
TRBV30	TRBD2	NA	TRBJ2-5	TGTGCCTGGAGTGTAGGGACTAGCGGGAGGCCCCAAGAGACCCAGTACTTC	CAWSVGTSGRPQETQYF
TRBV11-2	NA	few	TRBJ1-2	TGTGCCAGCAGCTTAGGCGTACAGAATTATGGCTACACCTTC	CASSLGVQNYGYTF
TRBV7-9	NA	NA	TRBJ2-7	TGTGCCAGCAGCCGCTCAGGGGGGGAGCGTGAGCAGTACTTC	CASSRSGGEREQYF
TRBV5-3	NA	once	TRBJ1-5	TGTGCCAGAAGCTTGAGGTCTTTAGGAGATCAGCCCCAGCATTTT	CARSLRSLGDQPQHF